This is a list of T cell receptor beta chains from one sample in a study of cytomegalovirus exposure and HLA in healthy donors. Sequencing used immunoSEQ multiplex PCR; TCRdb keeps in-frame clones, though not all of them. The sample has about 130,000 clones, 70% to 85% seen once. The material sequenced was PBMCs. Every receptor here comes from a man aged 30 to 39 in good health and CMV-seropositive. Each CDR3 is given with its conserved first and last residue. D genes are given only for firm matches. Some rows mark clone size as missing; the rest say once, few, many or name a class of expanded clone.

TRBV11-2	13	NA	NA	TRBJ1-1	CATVGEGNTEAFF	TGTGCCACCGTTGGAGAGGGGAACACTGAAGCTTTCTTT
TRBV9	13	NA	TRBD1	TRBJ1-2	CASSVDRGYGYTF	TGTGCCAGCAGCGTAGACAGGGGTTATGGCTACACCTTC
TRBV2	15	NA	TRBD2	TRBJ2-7	CASRPRGVGAYEQYF	TGTGCCAGCCGGCCCCGGGGGGTGGGTGCCTACGAGCAGTACTTC
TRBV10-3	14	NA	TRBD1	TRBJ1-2	CAIRAGTDNYGYTF	TGTGCCATCAGGGCCGGGACAGATAACTATGGCTACACCTTC
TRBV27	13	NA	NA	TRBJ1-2	CASSLGAGYGYTF	TGTGCCAGCAGTTTAGGAGCAGGGTACGGCTACACCTTC
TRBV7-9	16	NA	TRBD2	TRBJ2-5	CASSFIAGGLGETQYF	TGTGCCAGCAGCTTCATAGCGGGGGGGCTTGGAGAGACCCAGTACTTC
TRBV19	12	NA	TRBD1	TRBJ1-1	CASSDRVTEAFF	TGTGCCAGTAGTGACAGGGTCACTGAAGCTTTCTTT
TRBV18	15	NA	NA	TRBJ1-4	CASSPEGATNEKLFF	TGTGCCAGCTCTCCTGAAGGAGCAACTAATGAAAAACTGTTTTTT
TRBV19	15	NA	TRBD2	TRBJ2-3	CASSIGGSGTDTQYF	TGTGCCAGTAGTATAGGGGGTAGCGGGACGGATACGCAGTATTTT
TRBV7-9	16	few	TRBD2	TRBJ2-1	CASSLAGGGRANEQFF	TGTGCCAGCAGCTTAGCTGGGGGGGGACGCGCCAATGAGCAGTTCTTC
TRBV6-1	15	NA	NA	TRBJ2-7	CASSRADGGSYEQYF	TGTGCCAGCAGTAGGGCCGATGGAGGCTCCTACGAGCAGTACTTC
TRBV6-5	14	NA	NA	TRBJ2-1	CASSYLASSHEQFF	TGTGCCAGCAGTTACCTAGCTTCGTCACATGAGCAGTTCTTC
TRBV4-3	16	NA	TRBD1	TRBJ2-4	CASSQVTGQAKNIQYF	TGCGCCAGCAGCCAAGTGACGGGACAGGCTAAAAACATTCAGTACTTC
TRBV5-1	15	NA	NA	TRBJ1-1	CASSRSRDLNTEAFF	TGCGCCAGCAGCCGATCCCGGGATTTGAACACTGAAGCTTTCTTT
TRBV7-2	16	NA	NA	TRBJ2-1	CASSVNLGGRGDEQFF	TGTGCCAGCAGCGTAAACCTTGGCGGCAGGGGCGATGAGCAGTTCTTC
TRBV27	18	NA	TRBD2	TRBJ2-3	CASSWGLAGGRETDTQYF	TGTGCCAGCAGTTGGGGACTAGCGGGAGGGAGGGAGACAGATACGCAGTATTTT
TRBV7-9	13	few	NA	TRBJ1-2	CASSLGSSYGYTF	TGTGCCAGCAGCTTAGGGTCCAGCTATGGCTACACCTTC
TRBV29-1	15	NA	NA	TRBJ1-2	CSVEDPLGEVRGYTF	TGCAGCGTTGAAGATCCGTTGGGGGAGGTGCGAGGCTACACCTTC
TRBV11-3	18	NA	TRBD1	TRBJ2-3	CASSPGQLSGGSGDTQYF	TGTGCCAGCAGCCCGGGACAGCTTTCCGGCGGCTCCGGAGATACGCAGTATTTT
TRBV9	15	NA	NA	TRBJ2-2	CASSASEMNTGELFF	TGTGCCAGCAGCGCATCCGAGATGAACACCGGGGAGCTGTTTTTT
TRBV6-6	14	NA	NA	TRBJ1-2	CASSYSLSGYGYTF	TGTGCCAGCAGTTACTCACTCTCGGGCTATGGCTACACCTTC
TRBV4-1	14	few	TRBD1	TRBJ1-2	CASSLSTGDYGYTF	TGCGCCAGCAGCCTCTCGACAGGGGACTATGGCTACACCTTC
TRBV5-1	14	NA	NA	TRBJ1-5	CASSLSPTHQPQHF	TGCGCCAGCAGCTTGTCTCCCACTCATCAGCCCCAGCATTTT
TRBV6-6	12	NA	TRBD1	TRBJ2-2	CATQGATGELFF	TGTGCCACACAGGGGGCAACCGGGGAGCTGTTTTTT
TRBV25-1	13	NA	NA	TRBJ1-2	CASTGSTNYGYTF	TGTGCCTCCACCGGGTCGACTAACTATGGCTACACCTTC
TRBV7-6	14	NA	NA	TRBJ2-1	CASSLEGAYNEQFF	TGTGCCAGCAGCTTAGAGGGAGCCTACAATGAGCAGTTCTTC
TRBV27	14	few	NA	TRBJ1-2	CASSPRQDIYGYTF	TGTGCCAGCAGTCCCAGACAGGACATCTATGGCTACACCTTC
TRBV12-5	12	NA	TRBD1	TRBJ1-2	CASGEGAGGYTF	TGTGCTAGTGGTGAGGGGGCCGGGGGCTACACCTTC
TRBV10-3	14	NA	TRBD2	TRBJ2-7	CAIGTSGNSYEQYF	TGTGCCATCGGGACTAGCGGGAACTCCTACGAGCAGTACTTC
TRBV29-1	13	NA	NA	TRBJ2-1	CSVDGGSRYEQFF	TGCAGCGTTGACGGCGGGTCCCGTTATGAGCAGTTCTTC
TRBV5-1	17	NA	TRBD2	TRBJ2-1	CASSPGTSGGGVNEQFF	TGCGCCAGCAGCCCCGGGACTAGCGGGGGGGGCGTCAATGAGCAGTTCTTC
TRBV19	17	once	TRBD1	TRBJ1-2	CASTGDRDRALKYGYTF	TGTGCCAGTACGGGGGACCGGGACAGGGCCTTGAAGTATGGCTACACCTTC
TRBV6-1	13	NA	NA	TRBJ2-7	CASSEGRVFEQYF	TGTGCCAGCAGTGAAGGCAGGGTTTTTGAGCAGTACTTC
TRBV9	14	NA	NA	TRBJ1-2	CASIWNGANYGYTF	TGTGCCAGCATCTGGAATGGAGCTAACTATGGCTACACCTTC
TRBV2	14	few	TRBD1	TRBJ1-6	CASRVGTGASPLHF	TGTGCCAGCAGAGTAGGGACAGGCGCTTCACCCCTCCACTTT
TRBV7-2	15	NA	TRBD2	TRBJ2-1	CASSLGLAEYNEQFF	TGTGCCAGCAGCTTAGGGCTAGCGGAATACAATGAGCAGTTCTTC
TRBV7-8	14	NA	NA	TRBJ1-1	CASSSGVWDTEAFF	TGTGCCAGCAGCTCAGGGGTTTGGGACACTGAAGCTTTCTTT
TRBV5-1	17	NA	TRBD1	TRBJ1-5	CASSIRPGQGSNQPQHF	TGCGCCAGCAGCATAAGACCGGGACAGGGGAGCAATCAGCCCCAGCATTTT
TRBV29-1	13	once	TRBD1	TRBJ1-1	CSVYRGVHTEAFF	TGCAGCGTTTACAGGGGCGTCCACACTGAAGCTTTCTTT
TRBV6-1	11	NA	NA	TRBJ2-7	CASSAAYEQYF	TGTGCCAGCAGTGCCGCCTACGAGCAGTACTTC
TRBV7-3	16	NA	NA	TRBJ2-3	CASSLGSRGNTDTQYF	TGTGCCAGCAGCTTAGGAAGCCGGGGGAACACAGATACGCAGTATTTT
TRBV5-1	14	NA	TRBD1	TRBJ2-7	CASSWTQGDNEQYF	TGCGCCAGCAGCTGGACACAGGGGGACAACGAGCAGTACTTC
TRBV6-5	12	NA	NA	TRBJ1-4	CASSALSEKLFF	TGTGCCAGCAGTGCGCTGAGTGAAAAACTGTTTTTT
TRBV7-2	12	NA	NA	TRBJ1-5	CASSFGNQPQHF	TGTGCCAGCAGCTTCGGCAATCAGCCCCAGCATTTT
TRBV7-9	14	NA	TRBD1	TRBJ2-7	CASSPPTGTYEQYF	TGTGCCAGCAGCCCTCCGACAGGGACCTACGAGCAGTACTTC
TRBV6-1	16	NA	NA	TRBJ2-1	CASSDFRGGGYNEQFF	TGTGCCAGCAGTGACTTCAGGGGCGGGGGCTACAATGAGCAGTTCTTC
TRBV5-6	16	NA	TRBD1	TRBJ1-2	CASSTGTGKSSRGYTF	TGTGCCAGCAGCACAGGGACAGGGAAAAGCAGCAGGGGCTACACCTTC